Each of the 4 T cell receptor beta chains below was sequenced from the same sample in a study of T cell responses to AZD1222 COVID-19 vaccine. The repertoire was sequenced with immunoSEQ multiplex PCR; TCRdb's copy has only in-frame clones and lacks some. The sample has 90,000 to 140,000 clones, more than 75% seen once. Sample: peripheral blood, taken on day 0 of AZD1222 vaccination. These receptors were collected from an adult in good health.

DNA of the CDR3: TGTGCCAGCTCACCAATTCGACAGGGGGATCAGCCCCAGCATTTT. This translates into CASSPIRQGDQPQHF. The V gene is TRBV18, the J gene TRBJ1-5; 9 bases align to TRBD1. The germline V gene encodes CDR1 KGHSH and CDR2 LQKENI. The CDR3 spans 15 residues. V lost 2 bases, J lost 5 bases, and 4 bases stayed unmatched.

V and J are TRBV3-1 (or the pseudogene TRBV3-2) and TRBJ1-1; no firm D call. V gave up 0 bases and J gave up 8 bases, with 7 bases separating them. The CDR3 totals 12 residues. CDR1 LGHDT and CDR2 YNNKEL come from the germline V gene (reference sequence). Here the CDR3 DNA reads TGTGCCAGCAGCCAAGAGGAGGGAGAAGCTTTCTTT. Translating gives CASSQEEGEAFF.

This sequence joins TRBV6-2 or TRBV6-3 and TRBJ2-1; D gene uncertain. V lost 2 bases to trimming and J lost 8 bases, with 4 bases between them. The CDR3 runs 11 residues. Germline V CDR1 and CDR2: MNHEY, SVGEGT. CDR3: CASSYGDEQFF. DNA of the CDR3: TGTGCCAGCAGTTACGGGGATGAGCAGTTCTTC.

The chain is built from TRBV7-9 and TRBJ2-3; D ambiguous. V was shortened by 5 bases and J by 4 bases, with 7 bases between the two germline ends. The CDR3 spans 12 residues. Germline CDR1 reads SEHNR; CDR2 reads FQNEAQ (reference sequence). This chain's CDR3 is CASSPGPDTQYF. The CDR3 bases are TGTGCCAGCAGCCCCGGCCCAGATACGCAGTATTTT.